This T cell receptor beta chain emerged from a study of blood T cell repertoires in COVID-19 (TCRdb year 2020). Notes on the research overall: Samples from collaborators originated in the United States, Italy and Spain and spanned both the acute and convalescent phases of COVID-19. Deeply sampled blood TCRbeta repertoires from subjects exposed to, actively infected with, or recovered from COVID-19 were included in the dataset. Where available, HLA class I and class II types were taken from metadata supplied by the sample provider and were not determined by assay-based typing. Samples came from the ongoing ImmuneRACE study (first 160 participants) plus 1,254 subjects from 6 global collaborators. The material from the prospective study consisted of cDNA or gDNA derived from T cells, B-cell-depleted T cells, or PBMCs. Nearly every sample came with metadata listing a de-identified subject ID, COVID-19 status, age in years and sex. The repertoires were released in a freely available public database intended as a resource for research on the immune response to SARS-CoV-2. What the research found in general, with its limitations: The amount of clinical and demographic metadata varied by source and participant and was provided uncurated.

The collaborating institutions used their own protocols to collect whole blood in K2EDTA tubes. For TCRbeta analysis, collaborators shipped samples as frozen whole blood, isolated PBMCs, or DNA extracted from either of those sample types. With regard to this clone: The antigen it recognizes is unknown. Base quality data are lacking; no much larger clone is found one base away.

The immunoSEQ Assay, a bias-controlled multiplex PCR, was used to amplify TCRbeta CDR3 regions from genomic DNA. Turning to the authors' computational methods: The number of nucleated cells in each sample was estimated from the amplification of reference gene primers within the assay. To quantify the absolute abundance of each unique TCRbeta CDR3 rearrangement, sequence reads were collapsed and filtered. For each sample, productive Simpson clonality was calculated as the square root of Simpson's diversity index across productive rearrangements. Not all clones reach the TCRdb copy of this immuneACCESS table, which keeps in-frame sequences only. Checked studies attribute under half of the gap to unresolved V genes and leave the rest unexplained. D and trimming were read from the DNA, whereas the V and J calls and clone size are those reported in that table. In all, the sample holds over 150,000 clones, and 90% to 95% of those were seen once. The top ten hold 0.53% of the sample.

Reading from cysteine to phenylalanine, the CDR3 counts 15 amino acids. Only the CDR3 region is kept as DNA, spanning 45 bases read in frame from base 1. The germline V gene specifies SGHTA as CDR1 and FQGNSA as CDR2. V ends up 1 base short and J 4 bases short, with an unmatched junction base count of 4. This receptor was identified in a man in his fifties with acute or convalescent COVID-19. The sample consisted of peripheral blood. This chain is built from TRBV7-2 and TRBJ1-5; the junction holds 7 bases that match TRBD1. The base sequence is TGTGCCAGCAGCTTAGTGACAGGGAGGAATCAGCCCCAGCATTTT. The encoded protein is CASSLVTGRNQPQHF.